This T cell receptor (beta chain) comes out of a study of B cell selection in AIRE deficiency. With regard to this clone: Its antigen is undetermined.

Study-wide results and limits: Only around a tenth of around 3,900 shared Treg sequences were patient-specific; around 33% healthy-specific. About a third of healthy-donor shared Treg TCRbeta sequences appeared in patient Tconv cells. Shared Treg sequences had shorter CDR3s, biased toward rearrangements with few non-templated insertions.

CD4+CD127+ cells were sorted as the conventional CD4 T cells. Germline CDR1 is SQVTM and CDR2 is ANQGSEA. Trimming shortened V by 4 bases and J by 0 bases, and 9 bases separated the two germline ends. The CDR3 sequence is 13 residues long. Using immunoSEQ multiplex PCR, the repertoire was profiled, and TCRdb retains in-frame clones only, with some absent. The repertoire holds some 24,000 clones, with approximately 96% as singletons. The chain recombines TRBV29-1 with TRBJ1-2; D gene uncertain. This receptor was identified in a human donor in good health. The specimen was CD4+CD127+ conventional T cells sorted from PBMCs. This chain's CDR3 is CSVVVGTNYGYTF. Written as DNA, the CDR3 is TGCAGCGTTGTTGTGGGAACTAACTATGGCTACACCTTC.